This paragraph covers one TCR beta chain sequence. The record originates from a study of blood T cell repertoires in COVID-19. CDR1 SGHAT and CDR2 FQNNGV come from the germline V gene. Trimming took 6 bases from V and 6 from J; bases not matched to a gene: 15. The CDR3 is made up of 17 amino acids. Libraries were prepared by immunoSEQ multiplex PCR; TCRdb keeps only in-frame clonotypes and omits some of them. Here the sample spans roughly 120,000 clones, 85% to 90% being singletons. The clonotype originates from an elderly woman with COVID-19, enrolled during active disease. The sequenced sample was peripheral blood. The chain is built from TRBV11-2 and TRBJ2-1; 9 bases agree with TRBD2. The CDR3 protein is CASSRLTSGPYGNEQFF. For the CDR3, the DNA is TGTGCCAGCAGTCGTCTGACTAGCGGCCCCTACGGCAATGAGCAGTTCTTC.